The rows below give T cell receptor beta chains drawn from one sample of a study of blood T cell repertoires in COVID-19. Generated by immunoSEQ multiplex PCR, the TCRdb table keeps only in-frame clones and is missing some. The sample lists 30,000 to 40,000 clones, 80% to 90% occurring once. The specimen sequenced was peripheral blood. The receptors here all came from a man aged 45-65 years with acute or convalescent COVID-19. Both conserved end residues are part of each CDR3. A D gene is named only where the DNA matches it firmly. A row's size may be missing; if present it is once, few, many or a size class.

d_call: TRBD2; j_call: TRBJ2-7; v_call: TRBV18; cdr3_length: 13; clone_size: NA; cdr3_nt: TGTGCCAGCTCACCAGCGGGGGAGTGGGAGCAGTACTTC; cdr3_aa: CASSPAGEWEQYF
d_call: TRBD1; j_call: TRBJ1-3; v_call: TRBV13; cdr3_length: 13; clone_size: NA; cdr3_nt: TGTGCCAGCAGCTGGACAGGTGGAAACACCATATATTTT; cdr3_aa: CASSWTGGNTIYF
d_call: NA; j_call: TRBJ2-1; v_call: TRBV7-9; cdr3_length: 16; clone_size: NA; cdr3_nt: TGTGCCAGCAGCTCACTAGCTATGGTATCCTACAATGAGCAGTTCTTC; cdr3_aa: CASSSLAMVSYNEQFF
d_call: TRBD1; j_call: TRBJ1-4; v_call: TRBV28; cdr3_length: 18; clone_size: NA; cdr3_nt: TGTGCCAGCAGTTCCCTGGTTAAAATACAGGGGTTTAATGAAAAACTGTTTTTT; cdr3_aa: CASSSLVKIQGFNEKLFF
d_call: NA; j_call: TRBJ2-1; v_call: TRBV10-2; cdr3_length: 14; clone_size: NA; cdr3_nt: TGCGCCAGCAAAGGAGGGCAGGACTACAATGAGCAGTTCTTC; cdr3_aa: CASKGGQDYNEQFF
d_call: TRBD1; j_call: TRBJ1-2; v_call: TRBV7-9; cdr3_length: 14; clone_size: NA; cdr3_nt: TGTGCCAGCAGCGTATACAGGGGTAACTATGGCTACACCTTC; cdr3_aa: CASSVYRGNYGYTF
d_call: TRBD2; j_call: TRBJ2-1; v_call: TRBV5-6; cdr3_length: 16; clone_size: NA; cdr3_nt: TGTGCCAGCAGCTCAAATCTAGCGGGCGGATACAATGAGCAGTTCTTC; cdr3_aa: CASSSNLAGGYNEQFF
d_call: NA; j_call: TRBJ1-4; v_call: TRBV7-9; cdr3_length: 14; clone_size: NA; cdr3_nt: TGTGCCAGCAGCGACCCGGGACATCATGAAAAACTGTTTTTT; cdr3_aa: CASSDPGHHEKLFF
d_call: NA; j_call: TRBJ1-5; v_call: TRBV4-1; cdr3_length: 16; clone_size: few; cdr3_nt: TGCGCCAGCAGCCCAGAGCGAACCTCATCTAATCAGCCCCAGCATTTT; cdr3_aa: CASSPERTSSNQPQHF
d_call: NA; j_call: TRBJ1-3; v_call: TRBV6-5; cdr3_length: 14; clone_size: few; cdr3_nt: TGTGCCAGCAGGGACAGCCACTCTGGAAACACCATATATTTT; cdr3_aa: CASRDSHSGNTIYF
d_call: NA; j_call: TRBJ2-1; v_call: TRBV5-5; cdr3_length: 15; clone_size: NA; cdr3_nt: TGTGCCAGCAGCTTGGAAGTGGGAGCGCACAATGAGCAGTTCTTC; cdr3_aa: CASSLEVGAHNEQFF
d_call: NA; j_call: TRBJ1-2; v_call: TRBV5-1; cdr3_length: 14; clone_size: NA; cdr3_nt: TGCGCCAGCAGCTTGGATCACACAAGCTATGGCTACACCTTC; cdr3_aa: CASSLDHTSYGYTF
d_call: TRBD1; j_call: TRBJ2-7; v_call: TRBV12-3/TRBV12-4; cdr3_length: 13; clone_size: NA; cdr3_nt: TGTGCCAGCAGTCGGGACAGAGGGTACGAGCAGTACTTC; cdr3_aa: CASSRDRGYEQYF
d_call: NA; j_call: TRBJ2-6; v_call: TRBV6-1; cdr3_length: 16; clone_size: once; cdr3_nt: TGTGCCAGCAGTGAAGAGGGGGGGACTGGGGCCAACGTCCTGACTTTC; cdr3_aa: CASSEEGGTGANVLTF
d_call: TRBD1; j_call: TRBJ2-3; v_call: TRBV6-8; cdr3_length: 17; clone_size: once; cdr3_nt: TGTGCCAAGGGCCACGGACAGGGACATTTAATCACAGATACGCAGTATTTT; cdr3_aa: CAKGHGQGHLITDTQYF
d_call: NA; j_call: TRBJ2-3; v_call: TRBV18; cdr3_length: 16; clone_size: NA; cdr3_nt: TGTGCCAGCTCACCAATCAGGGGCGCTAGCACAGATACGCAGTATTTT; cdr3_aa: CASSPIRGASTDTQYF
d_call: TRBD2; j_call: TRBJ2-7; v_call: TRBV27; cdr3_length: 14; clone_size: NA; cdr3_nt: TGTGCCAGCAGCTATACTAGCGGGGCCTACGAGCAGTACTTC; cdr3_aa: CASSYTSGAYEQYF
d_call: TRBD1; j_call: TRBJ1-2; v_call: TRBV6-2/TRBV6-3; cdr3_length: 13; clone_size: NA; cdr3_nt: TGTGCCAGCAGTTACGCTACAGGGGACGGCTACACCTTC; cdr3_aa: CASSYATGDGYTF
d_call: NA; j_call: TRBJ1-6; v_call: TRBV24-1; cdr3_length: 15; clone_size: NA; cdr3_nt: TGTGCCACCAGTGATGGGGGGGGGCCTGATTCACCCCTCCACTTT; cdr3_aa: CATSDGGGPDSPLHF
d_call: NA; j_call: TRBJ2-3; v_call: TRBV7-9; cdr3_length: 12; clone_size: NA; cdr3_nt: TGTGCCAGCAGCCAGGGGTCGGATACGCAGTATTTT; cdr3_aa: CASSQGSDTQYF
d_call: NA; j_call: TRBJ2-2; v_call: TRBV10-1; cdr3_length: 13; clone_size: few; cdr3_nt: TGCGCCAGCAGTGGAGGGTACACCGGGGAGCTGTTTTTT; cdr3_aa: CASSGGYTGELFF
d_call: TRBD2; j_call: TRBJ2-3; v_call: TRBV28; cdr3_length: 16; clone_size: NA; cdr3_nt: TGTGCCAGCAGTTTCCCCCTTAGCGGGAGAGAAGATACGCAGTATTTT; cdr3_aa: CASSFPLSGREDTQYF
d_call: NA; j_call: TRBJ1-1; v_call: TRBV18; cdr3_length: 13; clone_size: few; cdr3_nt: TGTGCCAGTTCAAGGGAGATCAACACTGAAGCTTTCTTT; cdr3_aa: CASSREINTEAFF
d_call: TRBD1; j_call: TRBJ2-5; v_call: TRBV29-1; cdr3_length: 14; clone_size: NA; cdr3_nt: TGCAGCGCCTGGACAGGGGGGTACCAAGAGACCCAGTACTTC; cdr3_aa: CSAWTGGYQETQYF
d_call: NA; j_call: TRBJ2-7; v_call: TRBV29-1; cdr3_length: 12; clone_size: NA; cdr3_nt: TGCAGCGTAAGGACAGAACTCTACGAGCAGTACTTC; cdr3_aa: CSVRTELYEQYF
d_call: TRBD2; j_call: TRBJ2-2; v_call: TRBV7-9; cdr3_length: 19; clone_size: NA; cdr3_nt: TGTGCCAGCAGCCTTCCCTTACGACTAGCGGGAGGATACACCGGGGAGCTGTTTTTT; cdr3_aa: CASSLPLRLAGGYTGELFF
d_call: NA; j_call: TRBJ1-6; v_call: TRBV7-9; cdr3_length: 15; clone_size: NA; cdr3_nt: TGTGCCAGCAGAAATCAGGGTGACTATAATTCACCCCTCCACTTT; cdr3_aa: CASRNQGDYNSPLHF
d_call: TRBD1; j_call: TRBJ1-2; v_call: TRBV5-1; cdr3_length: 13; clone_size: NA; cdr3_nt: TGCGCCAGCAGCTCGACAGGGGATCGGGGCTACACCTTC; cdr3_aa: CASSSTGDRGYTF
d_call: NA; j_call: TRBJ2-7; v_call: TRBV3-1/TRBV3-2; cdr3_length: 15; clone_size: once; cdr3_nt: TGTGCCAGCAGCCAAGGTGGTAGCGGAGCCCTTAAGCAGTACTTC; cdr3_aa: CASSQGGSGALKQYF
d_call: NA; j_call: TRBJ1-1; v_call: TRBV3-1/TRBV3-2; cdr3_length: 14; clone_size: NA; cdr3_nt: TGTGCCAGCAGCCCACGGGGGACGAACACTGAAGCTTTCTTT; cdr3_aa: CASSPRGTNTEAFF
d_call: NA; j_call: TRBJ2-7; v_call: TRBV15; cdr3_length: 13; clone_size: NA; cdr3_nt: TGTGCCACCAGCAGAGGACAGCTCTACGAGCAGTACTTC; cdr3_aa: CATSRGQLYEQYF
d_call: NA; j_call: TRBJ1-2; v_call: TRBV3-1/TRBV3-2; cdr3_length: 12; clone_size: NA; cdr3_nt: TGTGCCAGCAGTGGGAGGTCCTATGGCTACACCTTC; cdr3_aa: CASSGRSYGYTF
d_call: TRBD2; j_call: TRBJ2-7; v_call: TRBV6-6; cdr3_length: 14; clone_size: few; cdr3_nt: TGTGCCAGCAGTTCTCGACTAGCCGCTTACGAGCAGTACTTC; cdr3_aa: CASSSRLAAYEQYF
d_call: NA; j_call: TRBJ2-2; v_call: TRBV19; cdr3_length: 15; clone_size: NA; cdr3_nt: TGTGCCAGTAGTATAACGGGGGCGAACACCGGGGAGCTGTTTTTT; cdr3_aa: CASSITGANTGELFF
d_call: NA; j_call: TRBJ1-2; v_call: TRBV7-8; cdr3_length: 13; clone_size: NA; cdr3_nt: TGTGCCAGCAGCTTAAACAGGGCCAGAAGCTACACCTTC; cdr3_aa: CASSLNRARSYTF
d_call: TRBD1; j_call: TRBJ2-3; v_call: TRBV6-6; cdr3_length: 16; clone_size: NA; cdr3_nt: TGTGCCAGCAGTTACTCCGCCGGACAGGGTCAAGATACGCAGTATTTT; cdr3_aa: CASSYSAGQGQDTQYF
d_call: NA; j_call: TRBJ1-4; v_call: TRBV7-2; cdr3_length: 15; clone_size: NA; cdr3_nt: TGTGCCAGCAGCGGACAAGGGCAGACCGGGGAAAAACTGTTTTTT; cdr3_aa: CASSGQGQTGEKLFF
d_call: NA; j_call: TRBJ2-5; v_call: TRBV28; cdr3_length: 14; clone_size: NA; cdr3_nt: TGTGCCAGCAGCGGGACCGGGACTCAAGAGACCCAGTACTTC; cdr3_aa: CASSGTGTQETQYF
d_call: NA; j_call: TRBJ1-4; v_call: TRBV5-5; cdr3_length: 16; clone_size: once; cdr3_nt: TGTGCCAGCAGCCTAACATACAGGGCCCCGGGGGAAAAACTGTTTTTT; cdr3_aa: CASSLTYRAPGEKLFF